This T cell receptor (beta chain) was recorded in a study of human T cells and chemical hapten exposure. Study-wide findings and caveats: The number of TCRs above 1 in 1000 frequency did not change after DPC sensitization.

Separate cDNA molecules received unique molecular identifiers, which the library attached to them. As originally analysed: Counting gave a median of around 100,000 TCRs per sample, with values ranging from about 23,224 to 690,600. TCRdb processed the RACE reads anew with MiXCR; each CDR3 protein has one entry. These V and J calls rely on TCRdb rather than the paper's analysis. The table lists fewer than 85,000 distinct CDR3 sequences, about 8.6% of them singletons. Germline V gene sequence: CDR1 SEHNR, CDR2 FQNEAQ (reference sequence). The CDR3 extends over 20 amino acids. V was trimmed by 7 bases and J by 2 bases, leaving 29 bases between them. Indicated time point: healthy volunteer bleed at 6 weeks. The template was total RNA from unfractionated whole blood. As regards this clonotype: The antigen remains undetermined.

Sequences were obtained from whole blood. The source is a female donor in good health. Some clones in this sample may be carry-over from other donors' samples. The rearrangement joins TRBV7-9 to TRBJ2-2; the D gene is possibly TRBD2 (6 bases). CDR3 DNA: TGTGCCAGCACCGGATGGGGGGTCCCAACCTCGTACTCTAACACCGGGGAGCTGTTTTTT. This sequence encodes CASTGWGVPTSYSNTGELFF.